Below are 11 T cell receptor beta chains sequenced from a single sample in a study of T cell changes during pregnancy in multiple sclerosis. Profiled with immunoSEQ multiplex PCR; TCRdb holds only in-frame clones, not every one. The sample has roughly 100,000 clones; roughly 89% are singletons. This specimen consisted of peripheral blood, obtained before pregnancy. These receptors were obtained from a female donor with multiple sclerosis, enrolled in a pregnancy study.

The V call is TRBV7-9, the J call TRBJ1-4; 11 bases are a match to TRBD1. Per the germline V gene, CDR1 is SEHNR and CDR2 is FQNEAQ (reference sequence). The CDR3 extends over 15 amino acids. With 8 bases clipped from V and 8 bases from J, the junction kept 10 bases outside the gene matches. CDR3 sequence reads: CASRGTGGSYEKLFF. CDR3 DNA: TGTGCCAGCCGAGGGACAGGGGGAAGTTACGAAAAACTGTTTTTT.

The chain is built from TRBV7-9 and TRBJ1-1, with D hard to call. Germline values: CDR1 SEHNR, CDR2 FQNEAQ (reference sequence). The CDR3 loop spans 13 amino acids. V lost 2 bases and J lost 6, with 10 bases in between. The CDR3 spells CASSLIGVSEAFF. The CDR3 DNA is TGTGCCAGCAGCTTAATAGGAGTCTCTGAAGCTTTCTTT.

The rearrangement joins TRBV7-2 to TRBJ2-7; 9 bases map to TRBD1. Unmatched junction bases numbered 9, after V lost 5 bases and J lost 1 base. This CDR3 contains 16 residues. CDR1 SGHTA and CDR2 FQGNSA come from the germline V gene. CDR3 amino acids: CASSLHGQGWSYEQYF. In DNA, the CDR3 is TGTGCCAGCAGCCTCCACGGACAGGGGTGGTCCTACGAGCAGTACTTC. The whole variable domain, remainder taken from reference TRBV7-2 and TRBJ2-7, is GAGVSQSPSNKVTEKGKDVELRCDPISGHTALYWYRQSLGQGLEFLIYFQGNSAPDKSGLPSDRFSAERTGGSVSTLTIQRTQQEDSAVYLCASSLHGQGWSYEQYFGPGTRLTVT.

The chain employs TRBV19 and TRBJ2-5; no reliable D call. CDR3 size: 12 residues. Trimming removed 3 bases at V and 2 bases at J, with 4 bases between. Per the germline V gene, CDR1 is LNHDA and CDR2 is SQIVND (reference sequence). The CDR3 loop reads CASSIRQETQYF. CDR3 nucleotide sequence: TGTGCCAGTAGTATCCGGCAAGAGACCCAGTACTTC.

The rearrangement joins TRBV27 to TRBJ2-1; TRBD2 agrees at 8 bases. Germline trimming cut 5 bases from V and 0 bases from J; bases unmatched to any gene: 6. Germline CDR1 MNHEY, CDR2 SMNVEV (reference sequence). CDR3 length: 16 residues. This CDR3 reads CASSALGTSSYNEQFF. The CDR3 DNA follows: TGTGCCAGCAGTGCCCTCGGGACTAGCTCCTACAATGAGCAGTTCTTC.

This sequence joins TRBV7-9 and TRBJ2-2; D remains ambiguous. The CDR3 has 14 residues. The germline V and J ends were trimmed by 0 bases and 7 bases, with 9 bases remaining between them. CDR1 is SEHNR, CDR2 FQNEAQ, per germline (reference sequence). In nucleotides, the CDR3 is TGTGCCAGCAGCTTAGCCCCTCCCGGCGGGGAGCTGTTTTTT. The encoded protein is CASSLAPPGGELFF.

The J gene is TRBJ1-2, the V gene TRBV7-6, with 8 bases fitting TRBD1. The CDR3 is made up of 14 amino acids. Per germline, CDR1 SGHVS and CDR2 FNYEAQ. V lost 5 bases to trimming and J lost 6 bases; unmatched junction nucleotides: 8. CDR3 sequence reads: CASSLFETGDGYTF. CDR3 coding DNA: TGTGCCAGCAGCCTGTTTGAGACAGGGGATGGCTACACCTTC.

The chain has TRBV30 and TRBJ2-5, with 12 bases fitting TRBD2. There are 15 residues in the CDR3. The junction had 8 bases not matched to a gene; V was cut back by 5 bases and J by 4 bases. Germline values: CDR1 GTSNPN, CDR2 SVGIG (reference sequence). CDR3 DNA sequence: TGTGCCTGGGCTAGCGGGGGGGTTGGAGGAGAGACCCAGTACTTC. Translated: CAWASGGVGGETQYF.

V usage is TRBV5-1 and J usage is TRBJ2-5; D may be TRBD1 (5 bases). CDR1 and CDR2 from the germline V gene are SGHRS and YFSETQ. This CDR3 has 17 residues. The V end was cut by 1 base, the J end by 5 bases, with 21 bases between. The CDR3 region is CASSLSFRAALGETQYF. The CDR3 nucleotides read TGCGCCAGCAGCTTGTCGTTCAGGGCCGCCTTAGGGGAGACCCAGTACTTC.

The CDR3 sequence is CASSISDRSYREQYF. For the CDR3, the DNA is TGTGCCAGCAGCATATCGGACAGGTCCTACCGGGAGCAGTACTTC. The gene calls are TRBV7-3 and TRBJ2-7; 7 bases agree with TRBD1. J gave up 7 bases and V 5 bases, and 14 bases lay outside the gene matches. CDR3 length equals 15 residues. Germline lookup yields CDR1 SGHTA and CDR2 FQGTGA.

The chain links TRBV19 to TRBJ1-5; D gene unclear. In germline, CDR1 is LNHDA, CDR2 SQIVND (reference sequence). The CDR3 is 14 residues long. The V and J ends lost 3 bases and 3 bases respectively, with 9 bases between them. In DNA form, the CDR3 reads TGTGCCAGTAGTATGGGAGGCTTCAATCAGCCCCAGCATTTT. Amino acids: CASSMGGFNQPQHF.